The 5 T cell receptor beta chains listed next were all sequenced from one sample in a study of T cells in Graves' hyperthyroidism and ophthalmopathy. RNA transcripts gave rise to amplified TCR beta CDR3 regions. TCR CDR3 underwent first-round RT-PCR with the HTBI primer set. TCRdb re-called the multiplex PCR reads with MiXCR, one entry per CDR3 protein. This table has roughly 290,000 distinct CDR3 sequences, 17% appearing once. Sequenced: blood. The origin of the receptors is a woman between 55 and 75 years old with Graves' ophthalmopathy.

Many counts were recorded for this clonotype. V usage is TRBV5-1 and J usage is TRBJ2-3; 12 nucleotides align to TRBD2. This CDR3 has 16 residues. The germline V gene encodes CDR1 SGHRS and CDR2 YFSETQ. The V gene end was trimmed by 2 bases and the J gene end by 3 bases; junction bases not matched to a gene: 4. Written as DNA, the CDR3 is TGCGCCAGCAGCTTTACTAGCGGGAGGACAACAGATACGCAGTATTTT. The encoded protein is CASSFTSGRTTDTQYF.

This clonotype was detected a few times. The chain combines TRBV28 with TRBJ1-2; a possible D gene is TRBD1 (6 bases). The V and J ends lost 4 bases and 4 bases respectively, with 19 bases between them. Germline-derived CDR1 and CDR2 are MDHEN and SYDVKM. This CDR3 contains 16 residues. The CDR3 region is CASSSFGTGWGYGYTF. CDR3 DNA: TGTGCCAGCAGTTCATTTGGAACAGGGTGGGGCTATGGCTACACCTTC.

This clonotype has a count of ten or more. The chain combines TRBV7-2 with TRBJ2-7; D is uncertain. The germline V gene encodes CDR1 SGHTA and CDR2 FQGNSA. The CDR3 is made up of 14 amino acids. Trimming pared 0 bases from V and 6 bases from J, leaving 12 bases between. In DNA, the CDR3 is TGTGCCAGCAGCTTAGCATTCATTTTGGCCGAGCAGTACTTC. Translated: CASSLAFILAEQYF.

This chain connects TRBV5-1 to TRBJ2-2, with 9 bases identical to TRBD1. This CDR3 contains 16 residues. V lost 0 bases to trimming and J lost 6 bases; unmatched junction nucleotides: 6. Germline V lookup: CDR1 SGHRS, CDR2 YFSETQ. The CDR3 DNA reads TGCGCCAGCAGCTTGGAAGGGACAGGGTGGTCCGGGGAGCTGTTTTTT. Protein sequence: CASSLEGTGWSGELFF.

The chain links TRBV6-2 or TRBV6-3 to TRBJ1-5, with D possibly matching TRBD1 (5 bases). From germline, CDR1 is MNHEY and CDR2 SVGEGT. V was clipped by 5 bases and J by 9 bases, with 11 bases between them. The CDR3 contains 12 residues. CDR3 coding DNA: TGTGCCAGCAGTCTCAGGGAATGGCCCCAGCATTTT. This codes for CASSLREWPQHF.